These T cell receptor beta chains were read from a single sample in a study of cytomegalovirus exposure and HLA in healthy donors. This table comes from immunoSEQ multiplex PCR, and its TCRdb copy is limited to in-frame clones, with some not included. The repertoire includes about 52,000 clones, around 70% of them detected once, and about 9.7% sits in the top ten. Sequencing was done on a sample of PBMCs. All receptors come from a woman aged 45-60 years in good health and CMV-seronegative. CDR3s include the opening cysteine and the closing phenylalanine or tryptophan. Fields, in order: clone size, D gene, V gene, J gene, CDR3 DNA, CDR3 protein. D genes are given only for firm matches. Clone size is not always given. Where it is, it says once, few, many or a class for expanded clones.

>-|TRBD2|TRBV29-1|TRBJ2-1
TGCAGCGTTGAAGAATGGGGAGCGGGGGCCGCGGATGAGCAGTTCTTC
CSVEEWGAGAADEQFF
>-|TRBD1|TRBV18|TRBJ2-2
TGTGCCAGCTCACCACGGGGACAGAGCACCGGGGAGCTGTTTTTT
CASSPRGQSTGELFF
>-|TRBD1|TRBV5-4|TRBJ2-3
TGTGCCAGCAGCTTAGACAGGGGCTCCACAGATACGCAGTATTTT
CASSLDRGSTDTQYF
>few|-|TRBV20-1|TRBJ2-7
TGCAGTGAGAGGAGATTCTACGAGCAGTACTTC
CSERRFYEQYF
>-|-|TRBV11-2|TRBJ2-7
TGTGCCAGCAGCTTAGGTTTTAGTTCCTACGAGCAGTACTTC
CASSLGFSSYEQYF
>-|-|TRBV28|TRBJ1-1
TGTGCCAGCAGATATATGGACAGATACACTGAAGCTTTCTTT
CASRYMDRYTEAFF
>-|-|TRBV19|TRBJ2-2
TGTGCCAGCCTTCACCGGGACACCGGGGAGCTGTTTTTT
CASLHRDTGELFF
>-|TRBD2|TRBV7-2|TRBJ2-3
TGTGCCAGCAGCTTAGTAGCGGGGAATCGAGATACGCAGTATTTT
CASSLVAGNRDTQYF
>-|-|TRBV6-5|TRBJ1-2
TGTGCCAGCACCCCCTTCGGGGGGGGCGGCTATGGCTACACCTTC
CASTPFGGGGYGYTF
>few|TRBD1|TRBV4-3|TRBJ1-3
TGCGCCAGCAGCCTCTTCCCGGGACAGGGGGCGCTTTCTGGAAACACCATATATTTT
CASSLFPGQGALSGNTIYF
>-|TRBD2|TRBV19|TRBJ2-5
TGTGCCAGTAGTATCGGCGGGGGAGAAGAGACCCAGTACTTC
CASSIGGGEETQYF
>-|-|TRBV11-3|TRBJ2-3
TGTGCCAGCAGCAAAGGGAGAACCGATACGCAGTATTTT
CASSKGRTDTQYF
>-|-|TRBV11-2|TRBJ2-3
TGTGCCAGCAGCTTAGTGGGGCTAGCGGAGGGGGTCATGCAGTATTTT
CASSLVGLAEGVMQYF
>-|TRBD1|TRBV7-9|TRBJ2-3
TGTGCCAGCAGCCCCCCCTGGGACAGGTACCCAGATACGCAGTATTTT
CASSPPWDRYPDTQYF
>-|TRBD2|TRBV7-2|TRBJ2-5
TGTGCCAGCAGCCCCGTGGGGGGGGAGACCCAGTACTTC
CASSPVGGETQYF
>-|TRBD2|TRBV10-3|TRBJ2-1
TGTGCCATCAGTAATTTAGCGGGAGTAGGGTACAATGAGCAGTTCTTC
CAISNLAGVGYNEQFF
>few|TRBD2|TRBV19|TRBJ2-1
TGTGCCACCATACTGACTAGCGGGGGGGAAACCTACAATGAGCAGTTCTTC
CATILTSGGETYNEQFF
>-|-|TRBV28|TRBJ1-4
TGTGCCAGCAAAACTCGGGGCGAGGGGGCAACTAATGAAAAACTGTTTTTT
CASKTRGEGATNEKLFF
>-|TRBD1|TRBV7-2|TRBJ2-7
TGTGCCAGCAGCTTCGGGGACAGTCGGCACGAGCAGTACTTC
CASSFGDSRHEQYF
>-|TRBD1|TRBV6-5|TRBJ2-7
TGTGCCAGCAGATGGGGGACAGGGGTTTACGAGCAGTACTTC
CASRWGTGVYEQYF
>-|-|TRBV4-2|TRBJ2-3
TGTGCCAGCAGCCCACGACATTCAGATCAAGATACGCAGTATTTT
CASSPRHSDQDTQYF
>-|-|TRBV15|TRBJ2-7
TGTGCCACCAGCAGAGCTCTAGCAACCTACGAGCAGTACTTC
CATSRALATYEQYF
>-|-|TRBV2|TRBJ2-5
TGTGCCAGCAGTGTAAGGCGGTACCAAGAGACCCAGTACTTC
CASSVRRYQETQYF
>few|TRBD1|TRBV19|TRBJ1-1
TGTGCCAGTAGTATCCGAGGGGGCAACACTGAAGCTTTCTTT
CASSIRGGNTEAFF